This is a list of T cell receptor beta chains from one sample in a study of T-cell memory formation after mild COVID-19. TCRdb re-called the 5' RACE reads with MiXCR, one entry per CDR3 protein. The sample records about 560,000 distinct CDR3 sequences, approximately 15% being singletons. The sample comprised PBMCs or a T cell subset sorted from them (not recorded which). Receptors were obtained from an adult woman who had mild COVID-19 (a few samples of this study predate the infection). Cell type and time point are not known. CDR3s include the opening cysteine and the closing phenylalanine or tryptophan. A D gene is named only where the DNA matches it firmly. Size tells how often a clone was seen (once, few, many) or the class of an expanded clone, and some rows leave it out.

clone_size,d_call,j_call,cdr3_length,v_call,cdr3_nt,cdr3_aa
-,-,TRBJ2-7,14,TRBV27,TGTGCCAGCAGTTACGCTTCGACAGCCTACGAGCAGTACTTC,CASSYASTAYEQYF
-,-,TRBJ2-1,13,TRBV12-3/TRBV12-4,TGTGCCAGCAGGCCCCGAAAGGGGAATGAGCAGTTCTTC,CASRPRKGNEQFF
many,-,TRBJ1-2,14,TRBV20-1,TGCAGTGCTAGCCAAACGGGCGAAGACTATGGCTACACCTTC,CSASQTGEDYGYTF
few,-,TRBJ1-4,15,TRBV5-1,TGCGCCAGCAGCCGGCCAGGGCATCAAGATGAAAAACTGTTTTTT,CASSRPGHQDEKLFF
-,-,TRBJ2-3,13,TRBV2,TGTGCCAGCAGCACGGCCCTGCTCGATACGCAGTATTTT,CASSTALLDTQYF
many,TRBD1,TRBJ1-1,15,TRBV12-3/TRBV12-4,TGTGCCAGTGCCCCGGGACAGGGGGCAGACACTGAAGCTTTCTTT,CASAPGQGADTEAFF
-,-,TRBJ2-2,16,TRBV4-1,TGCGCCAGCAGCCAAGTTCCAGCGGCGAACACCGGGGAGCTGTTTTTT,CASSQVPAANTGELFF
few,-,TRBJ2-6,18,TRBV5-6,TGTGCCAGCAGCTTGAGACAGCGATCTTACTCTGGGGCCAACGTCCTGACTTTC,CASSLRQRSYSGANVLTF
few,TRBD1,TRBJ1-1,14,TRBV24-1,TGTGCCACCAGTGATTCGGACAGGGGGGCTGAAGCTTTCTTT,CATSDSDRGAEAFF
many,TRBD1,TRBJ2-1,15,TRBV7-2,TGTGCCAGCAGCCAACAGGGGGCCTTTAACAATGAGCAGTTCTTC,CASSQQGAFNNEQFF
-,TRBD2,TRBJ2-3,13,TRBV12-3/TRBV12-4,TGTGCCAGCAGTGCGGGAGAGGCAGATACGCAGTATTTT,CASSAGEADTQYF